The 6 T cell receptor beta chains below were found in one sample sequenced in a study of T-cell reconstitution after alpha-beta-depleted transplantation in children. It was with unique molecular identifiers that the TCRbeta library was prepared. TCRdb used MiXCR to reprocess the PCR reads, holding one entry per CDR3 protein. The sample lists about a million distinct CDR3 sequences; roughly 29% were seen once. This material consisted of PBMCs, mostly from graft donor cells, taken 360 days after TCRalphabeta/CD19-depleted stem cell transplant. The receptor set was obtained from a boy younger than two who had a stem cell transplant for SCID, so the T cells may come from the graft donor.

This clonotype has a handful of counts. V usage is TRBV6-5 and J usage is TRBJ1-4; 9 bases are a match to TRBD1. J lost 8 bases, V lost 3 bases, and 4 bases had no gene match. Germline V gene sequence: CDR1 MNHEY, CDR2 SVGAGI. This CDR3 spans 14 amino acids. The CDR3 DNA follows: TGTGCCAGCAGTTATGGACAGGGGAAGGAAAAACTGTTTTTT. It yields the protein CASSYGQGKEKLFF.

This clonotype has more than one count but fewer than ten. J is TRBJ2-1 and V is TRBV4-3; D unresolved. In germline, CDR1 is LGHNA, CDR2 YSLEER. The CDR3 runs to 15 residues. Trimming stripped 0 bases from V and 5 bases from J, with 11 bases between. CDR3 loop: CASSQDSAGHNEQFF. DNA of the CDR3: TGCGCCAGCAGCCAAGATTCGGCAGGACACAATGAGCAGTTCTTC.

The chain links TRBV2 to TRBJ1-1; D is uncertain. Looked up from germline, CDR1 is SNHLY and CDR2 is FYNNEI. Deletions cut 1 base from V and 4 bases from J, with 4 bases between. There are 12 residues in the CDR3. CDR3 nucleotides: TGTGCCAGCAGTGAAGACGGCACTGAAGCTTTCTTT. The encoded protein is CASSEDGTEAFF.

The gene calls are TRBV7-2 and TRBJ1-1; 8 nucleotides agree with TRBD1. This CDR3 has 14 residues. In germline, CDR1 is SGHTA, CDR2 FQGNSA. Trimming cost V 4 bases and J 11 bases; bases outside gene matches: 12. CDR3 in amino acids: CASSSSGTGGMAFF. DNA of the CDR3: TGTGCCAGCAGCTCTTCCGGGACAGGAGGGATGGCTTTCTTT.

This chain links TRBV4-1 with TRBJ2-5; a possible D gene is TRBD2 (6 bases). Germline assignment: CDR1 MGHRA and CDR2 YSYEKL. The CDR3 sequence is 14 residues long. Trimming shortened V by 2 bases and J by 5 bases, and 12 bases separated the two germline ends. Here the CDR3 DNA reads TGCGCCAGCAGCCAACGGGGGTTGGACGAGACCCAGTACTTC. It is translated as CASSQRGLDETQYF.

This rearrangement joins TRBV28 to TRBJ1-1, with TRBD1 matching over 7 bases. J gave up 4 bases and V 6 bases, and 11 bases lay outside the gene matches. CDR1 is MDHEN and CDR2 is SYDVKM in the germline V gene. CDR3 size: 15 residues. The CDR3 sequence: CASRARTGAVTEAFF. The CDR3 coding sequence is TGTGCCAGCAGGGCCCGCACAGGGGCCGTCACTGAAGCTTTCTTT. The complete variable domain, with remaining parts taken from reference TRBV28 and TRBJ1-1, reads DVKVTQSSRYLVKRTGEKVFLECVQDMDHENMFWYRQDPGLGLRLIYFSYDVKMKEKGDIPEGYSVSREKKERFSLILESASTNQTSMYLCASRARTGAVTEAFFGQGTRLTVV.